The clone carrying this T cell receptor beta chain has a handful of counts. Its antigen is not identified. The data were produced by immunoSEQ multiplex PCR, yet TCRdb's version contains in-frame clones alone and is incomplete. This sample has approximately 8,000 clones; 55% to 75% occur once, and the top ten carry 3.3%. Time point of the sample: after neoadjuvant nivolumab, at surgical resection. Cohort: HPV-negative, locally advanced oral cavity squamous cell carcinoma patients. Trimming removed 2 bases at V and 6 bases at J, with 15 bases between. Per germline, CDR1 SGHRS and CDR2 YFSETQ. The CDR3 totals 15 residues. This entry is derived from a study of neoadjuvant anti-PD-1 for oral cavity cancer. About the research overall: Patients without progression got a fourth dose around day 43. Study-wide points: Higher pretreatment blood Treg/Th17 ratios correlated with higher pretreatment blood and lower post-treatment tumor TCRbeta clonality.

The sample consisted of PBMCs, taken after nivolumab (anti-PD-1) treatment. The source of this sequence is a person aged 40 to 85 with oral cavity squamous cell carcinoma. This chain uses TRBV5-1 with TRBJ2-1; D is perhaps TRBD1 (6 bases). CDR3 amino acids: CASSLGQSGGNEQFF. In nucleotides, the CDR3 is TGCGCCAGCAGCTTAGGACAGTCCGGCGGCAATGAGCAGTTCTTC.